This T cell receptor (beta chain) is from a study of T cells after yellow fever vaccination. Study at large: Fractions of limited cellularity were prepared by means of SMART-Seq v4 Ultra Low Input. The study, taken as a whole, reports: Subsequent booster samples again held most clones from primary vaccination (96% CD4, over 80% CD8). Peaking faster, on day 5 versus 15, the secondary response was nonetheless weaker.

CDR1 SGHVS and CDR2 FQNEAQ come from the germline V gene. The CDR3 is made up of 14 amino acids. The V end was cut by 1 base, the J end by 10 bases, with 13 bases between. Each CDR3 protein gets one entry after TCRdb re-called the 5' RACE reads with MiXCR. The sample lists 300,000 to 400,000 distinct CDR3 sequences, approximately 12% occurring once. In its sample, this clonotype was seen a few times. What it recognizes is unknown. V gene TRBV7-8 combines with J gene TRBJ1-4, with D tentatively TRBD1 (6 bases). The source is a man aged 18 to 29 who received the YFV17D yellow fever vaccine. The sequenced sample was CD4+ T cells sorted from PBMCs, obtained 15 days after the yellow fever booster vaccination. CDR3 sequence: CASSLGPSRGKLFF. The CDR3 coding sequence is TGTGCCAGCAGCTTAGGACCAAGCAGGGGAAAACTGTTTTTT.